Below, 21 T cell receptor beta chains from the same sample are listed, as sequenced in a study of CD8+ T cells in alopecia areata. Sequencing templates came from extracted RNA that was reverse transcribed into cDNA. Libraries were prepared by immunoSEQ multiplex PCR; TCRdb keeps only in-frame clonotypes and omits some of them. The sample lists 75,000 to 100,000 clones, about 45% occurring once. Sequencing was carried out using CD4+ T cells sorted from blood. These receptor sequences come from a human donor with alopecia areata.

V usage is TRBV29-1 and J usage is TRBJ2-1; TRBD2 is a possible D gene (6 bases). Per germline, CDR1 SQVTM and CDR2 ANQGSEA. There are 14 residues in the CDR3. Trimming pared 0 bases from V and 6 bases from J, leaving 12 bases between. The CDR3 nucleotides are TGCAGCGTTGAAGACCGGGGGAGACCCAATGAGCAGTTCTTC. Translating gives CSVEDRGRPNEQFF.

In nucleotides, the CDR3 is TGTGCCAGCAGGAGGGGGGCCGCCCAAGAGACCCAGTACTTC. It encodes CASRRGAAQETQYF. The V gene is TRBV7-9, the J gene TRBJ2-5; tentatively, D is TRBD1 or TRBD2 (6 bases each). This CDR3 is built from 14 residues. V was pared by 6 bases and J by 1 base, with 12 bases between. Germline V CDR1 and CDR2: SEHNR, FQNEAQ (reference sequence).

The V call is TRBV30, the J call TRBJ2-3; no clear D. The V gene's germline CDR1 is GTSNPN and CDR2 SVGIG (reference sequence). This CDR3 has 12 amino acids. Trimming took 3 bases from V and 6 from J, leaving 10 bases between them. CDR3 sequence (DNA): TGTGCCTGGAGACAGCCCAGGGATACGCAGTATTTT. Translation gives CAWRQPRDTQYF.

CDR3 nucleotide sequence: TGTGCCAGCAGGCCGGACCCGAACACTGAAGCTTTCTTT. Its protein is CASRPDPNTEAFF. This rearrangement joins TRBV2 to TRBJ1-1; the D is unclear. This CDR3 region has 13 residues. Trimming took off 6 bases at V and 1 base at J, with 9 bases between the two ends. Germline loops: CDR1 SNHLY, CDR2 FYNNEI. The full variable domain, with the rest looked up from reference TRBV2 and TRBJ1-1, is EPEVTQTPSHQVTQMGQEVILRCVPISNHLYFYWYRQILGQKVEFLVSFYNNEISEKSEIFDDQFSVERPDGSNFTLKIRSTKLEDSAMYFCASRPDPNTEAFFGQGTRLTVV.

The chain uses TRBV11-3 and TRBJ2-5; possibly TRBD2 for D (6 bases). V was clipped by 6 bases and J by 6 bases, with 23 bases between them. Germline V CDR1 and CDR2: SGHNT, YENEEA. CDR3 length: 16 amino acids. CDR3 residues: CASRSNSGQAGQTQYF. The CDR3 DNA follows: TGTGCCAGCAGGTCTAACAGCGGTCAGGCGGGGCAGACCCAGTACTTC.

The rearrangement joins TRBV5-6 to TRBJ2-1; D may be TRBD1 (5 bases). This CDR3 region has 15 residues. Germline V gives CDR1 SGHDT, CDR2 YYEEEE. V lost 1 base to trimming and J lost 6 bases, with 14 bases between them. The CDR3 DNA is TGTGCCAGCAGCTTGTTCAGGGAATGGGTCAATGAGCAGTTCTTC. This translates into CASSLFREWVNEQFF.

With regard to this clone: Other DNA sequences in the same sample also yield this CDR3. The chain carries TRBV29-1 and TRBJ2-4; the D is unclear. The CDR3 totals 14 residues. Germline V gives CDR1 SQVTM, CDR2 ANQGSEA. Trimming removed 6 bases from V and 0 bases from J, with 12 bases in between. CDR3 sequence reads: CSVGRVLAKNIQYF. The CDR3 coding sequence is TGCAGCGTCGGGCGAGTCCTAGCCAAAAACATTCAGTACTTC.

Remarks on this clone: Other DNA sequences of this sample code for an identical CDR3. The chain employs TRBV20-1 and TRBJ2-5; D is ambiguous. With 4 bases removed from V and 1 base from J, the gap between germline ends came to 4 bases. The CDR3 is 11 amino acids. In germline, CDR1 is DFQATT, CDR2 SNEGSKA (reference sequence). CDR3 bases: TGCAGTGCTACCGGCCAAGAGACCCAGTACTTC. Translation: CSATGQETQYF.

V usage is TRBV11-2 and J usage is TRBJ2-7; D gene unclear. The ends were cut back, 6 bases at V and 3 bases at J, with 12 bases in the middle. The germline V gene encodes CDR1 SGHAT and CDR2 FQNNGV. This CDR3 comprises 13 residues. The CDR3, as DNA: TGTGCCAGCAGTCGTAGACTGAGCTACGAGCAGTACTTC. This sequence encodes CASSRRLSYEQYF. Full variable domain (outside the CDR3, taken from reference TRBV11-2 and TRBJ2-7): EAGVAQSPRYKIIEKRQSVAFWCNPISGHATLYWYQQILGQGPKLLIQFQNNGVVDDSQLPKDRFSAERLKGVDSTLKIQPAKLEDSAVYLCASSRRLSYEQYFGPGTRLTVT.

V usage is TRBV18 and J usage is TRBJ2-7, with 11 bases that match TRBD1. Looked up from germline, CDR1 is KGHSH and CDR2 is LQKENI. Trimming took 3 bases from V and 5 from J; bases not matched to a gene: 3. The CDR3 runs to 14 residues. DNA of the CDR3: TGTGCCAGCTCACCGCGGACAGGGGGCGACGAGCAGTACTTC. This encodes CASSPRTGGDEQYF.

The V gene is TRBV30, the J gene TRBJ2-3, with D uncertain. CDR3 size: 11 residues. Per the germline V gene, CDR1 is GTSNPN and CDR2 is SVGIG (reference sequence). V lost 5 bases, J lost 6 bases, and 9 bases lay in between. The CDR3 region is CAWAGLDTQYF. CDR3 coding DNA: TGTGCCTGGGCAGGATTGGATACGCAGTATTTT.

The chain carries TRBV7-2 and TRBJ2-5; 7 positions agree with TRBD2. V shed 3 bases, J shed 2 bases, and the junction held 6 bases outside the gene matches. Germline V gives CDR1 SGHTA, CDR2 FQGNSA. CDR3 length: 15 amino acids. CDR3 protein: CASSFAPSGQETQYF. CDR3 sequence (DNA): TGTGCCAGCAGCTTTGCCCCTAGCGGTCAAGAGACCCAGTACTTC.

V and J are TRBV27 and TRBJ1-2; TRBD1 matches at 10 bases. Germline CDR1 MNHEY, CDR2 SMNVEV (reference sequence). The CDR3 totals 16 residues. Trimming took 5 bases from V and 7 from J; bases not matched to a gene: 13. CDR3 protein: CASSPRRDRGSLGYTF. The CDR3 DNA sequence: TGTGCCAGCAGTCCAAGGCGGGACAGGGGAAGTCTTGGCTACACCTTC.

The chain uses TRBV29-1 and TRBJ1-4; 7 bases fit TRBD1. Germline CDR1 reads SQVTM; CDR2 reads ANQGSEA. The trim removed 4 bases at V and 3 bases at J, leaving 5 bases unmatched. This CDR3 is built from 14 residues. The CDR3 region has the DNA TGCAGCGTTGCTCAGGGACAGCCTAATGAAAAACTGTTTTTT. Its protein product is CSVAQGQPNEKLFF. The full variable domain, with the rest looked up from reference TRBV29-1 and TRBJ1-4, is SAVISQKPSRDICQRGTSLTIQCQVDSQVTMMFWYRQQPGQSLTLIATANQGSEATYESGFVIDKFPISRPNLTFSTLTVSNMSPEDSSIYLCSVAQGQPNEKLFFGSGTQLSVL.

The chain couples TRBV7-9 to TRBJ2-5; 12 bases are shared with TRBD2. The V segment lost 4 bases and the J segment 1 base; nucleotides outside the gene matches: 7. Germline values: CDR1 SEHNR, CDR2 FQNEAQ (reference sequence). The CDR3 is 17 residues long. The CDR3 DNA is TGTGCCAGCAGCTCGGGACTAGCGGGCGGGGTCCAAGAGACCCAGTACTTC. Its protein product is CASSSGLAGGVQETQYF.

The chain combines TRBV29-1 with TRBJ1-2; D is undetermined. Trimming stripped 4 bases from V and 4 bases from J, with 10 bases between. Per the germline V gene, CDR1 is SQVTM and CDR2 is ANQGSEA. The CDR3 runs 12 residues. CDR3 residues: CSVVGAPYGYTF. In nucleotides, the CDR3 is TGCAGCGTTGTCGGCGCGCCCTATGGCTACACCTTC.

This chain links TRBV4-1 with TRBJ1-2; TRBD1 is a possible D gene (5 bases). V lost 4 bases and J 6 bases, leaving 12 bases between the germline ends. This CDR3 comprises 13 residues. Germline CDR1 and CDR2: MGHRA and YSYEKL. The CDR3 region has the DNA TGCGCCAGCAGCCCCCTGGCAGGGCATGGCTACACCTTC. This encodes CASSPLAGHGYTF.

This clone was observed once. The CDR3 DNA reads TGTGCCAGCACGATGGACGGGTTCTACGAGCAGTACTTC. It is translated as CASTMDGFYEQYF. J is TRBJ2-7 and V is TRBV2; the D is unclear. The CDR3 has 13 residues. The V and J ends lost 7 bases and 3 bases respectively, with 13 bases between them. Germline V gives CDR1 SNHLY, CDR2 FYNNEI.

The V call is TRBV29-1, the J call TRBJ2-5, with TRBD1 matching over 7 bases. Losses at the gene ends were 6 bases for V and 4 bases for J; bases not matched to a gene: 8. The CDR3 runs to 13 residues. CDR1 is SQVTM, CDR2 ANQGSEA, per germline. The CDR3 DNA is TGCAGCGTCACAGGGGTCGATGGAGAGACCCAGTACTTC. Protein product: CSVTGVDGETQYF.

J is TRBJ1-5 and V is TRBV6-5; no clear D. The germline gives CDR1 MNHEY, CDR2 SVGAGI. The CDR3 consists of 14 residues. V lost 2 bases and J lost 4, with 9 bases in between. The CDR3 coding sequence is TGTGCCAGCAGTTACGACTCTGCTAATCAGCCCCAGCATTTT. It encodes CASSYDSANQPQHF.

This clone was recorded a few times. The chain recombines TRBV18 with TRBJ2-1; weak D call: TRBD1 (6 bases). The CDR3 covers 12 residues. The germline V gene has CDR1 KGHSH and CDR2 LQKENI. V was cut by 3 bases and J by 16 bases, with 16 bases left in between. DNA of the CDR3: TGTGCCAGCTCACCCGACGGGACAAGCCTCTTCTTC. Its protein is CASSPDGTSLFF.